This entry lists 30 T cell receptor beta chains sequenced from one sample in a study of T cells in Graves' hyperthyroidism and ophthalmopathy. RNA transcripts were the template for amplifying TCR beta CDR3 regions. With the HTBI primer set, the TCR CDR3 went through a first round of RT-PCR. TCRdb re-analysed the multiplex PCR reads in MiXCR, keeping a single row per CDR3 protein. The sample carries 500,000 to 550,000 distinct CDR3 sequences, just under 20% recorded once. Source material: blood. These receptor sequences come from a man between 40 and 49 years old with Graves' ophthalmopathy.

The CDR3: CASLQPGTSTDTQYF. The CDR3 DNA reads as TGCGCCAGCCTCCAACCCGGGACTAGCACAGATACGCAGTATTTT. The V and J genes are TRBV5-1 and TRBJ2-3; D might be TRBD2 (6 bases). Germline V lookup: CDR1 SGHRS, CDR2 YFSETQ. This CDR3 spans 15 amino acids. Trimming removed 7 bases at V and 0 bases at J, with 15 bases between. Combining the CDR3 with reference TRBV5-1 and TRBJ2-3 gives the whole variable domain KAGVTQTPRYLIKTRGQQVTLSCSPISGHRSVSWYQQTPGQGLQFLFEYFSETQRNKGNFPGRFSGRQFSNSRSEMNVSTLELGDSALYLCASLQPGTSTDTQYFGPGTRLTVL.

The chain employs TRBV10-3 and TRBJ2-6; 12 bases align to TRBD1. Germline V CDR1 and CDR2: ENHRY, SYGVKD. This CDR3 has 17 amino acids. Trimming removed 6 bases from V and 2 bases from J; junction bases left unmatched: 5. Written as DNA, the CDR3 is TGTGCCATCAGCGGTGGGACAGGGGGCGCTGGGGCCAACGTCCTGACTTTC. This sequence encodes CAISGGTGGAGANVLTF.

This clonotype was found many times. The chain links TRBV12-3 or TRBV12-4 to TRBJ1-2, with TRBD1 matching 7 bases. J lost 5 bases, V lost 5 bases, and 5 bases had no gene match. CDR3 size: 13 residues. This chain's CDR3 is CASSRGQWYGYTF. In DNA form, the CDR3 reads TGTGCCAGCAGTCGGGGACAGTGGTATGGCTACACCTTC.

In its sample, this clonotype was seen many times. V gene TRBV3-1 combines with J gene TRBJ1-5, with D perhaps TRBD1 (5 bases). Per germline, CDR1 LGHDT and CDR2 YNNKEL (reference sequence). The CDR3 is 13 residues long. Trimming removed 1 base at V and 6 bases at J, with 7 bases between. For the CDR3, the DNA is TGTGCCAGCAGCCAAGGACAGACTCAGCCCCAGCATTTT. The encoded protein is CASSQGQTQPQHF.

This clonotype came up once. Its ends do not fully match the called genes, so a read error is possible. This chain joins TRBV12-5 and TRBJ2-3; D might be TRBD1 (5 bases). Germline V gene lookup returns CDR1 LGHNT and CDR2 FRNRAP. This CDR3 has 12 amino acids. The CDR3 DNA reads as TGTGCTAGTGGTTTCAAGACAGATATGCAGTATTTT. It encodes CASGFKTDMQYF. The full variable domain, its missing parts supplied by reference TRBV12-5 and TRBJ2-3, is DARVTQTPRHKVTEMGQEVTMRCQPILGHNTVFWYRQTMMQGLELLAYFRNRAPLDDSGMPKDRFSAEMPDATLATLKIQPSEPRDSAVYFCASGFKTDMQYFGPGTRLTVL.

The sample holds many counts of this clonotype. CDR3 sequence reads: CASSVEPSGRPDEQFF. The CDR3 bases are TGTGCCAGCAGCGTAGAGCCTAGCGGGAGACCTGATGAGCAGTTCTTC. This sequence joins TRBV9 and TRBJ2-1, with TRBD2 matching over 10 bases. This CDR3 contains 16 residues. Germline V lookup: CDR1 SGDLS, CDR2 YYNGEE. The trim removed 0 bases at V and 8 bases at J, leaving 8 bases unmatched.

In this sample, this clonotype turned up many times. V and J are TRBV7-6 and TRBJ2-7, with 7 bases that match TRBD2. The CDR3 loop spans 17 amino acids. Per the germline V gene, CDR1 is SGHVS and CDR2 is FNYEAQ. Losses at the gene ends were 0 bases for V and 5 bases for J; bases not matched to a gene: 13. The CDR3 sequence: CASSLAGTGLLKNEQYF. The DNA for the CDR3 is TGTGCCAGCAGCTTAGCGGGGACGGGACTACTAAAGAACGAGCAGTACTTC.

This clonotype was recorded many times. The chain joins TRBV7-8 to TRBJ2-1, with 7 bases that match TRBD2. The length of the CDR3 is 17 residues. Germline V gene data show CDR1 as SGHVS and CDR2 as FQNEAQ. V lost 5 bases, J lost 1 base, and 11 bases stayed unmatched. The CDR3 region is CASSMISQGLSYNEQFF. DNA for the CDR3: TGTGCCAGCAGCATGATTAGCCAGGGACTATCCTACAATGAGCAGTTCTTC.

This clonotype was counted many times. CDR3 coding DNA: TGTGCCATCAGCCTCGGACAGACAGATACGCAGTATTTT. This gives the protein CAISLGQTDTQYF. This rearrangement joins TRBV10-3 to TRBJ2-3; weak D call: TRBD1 (6 bases). The CDR3 runs 13 residues. CDR1 ENHRY and CDR2 SYGVKD come from the germline V gene. V was trimmed by 6 bases and J by 3 bases, leaving 10 bases between them.

This clonotype was found a few times. CDR3 sequence: CASSLIGYTEAFF. The CDR3 region has the DNA TGTGCCAGCAGCCTAATAGGTTACACTGAAGCTTTCTTT. The chain links TRBV11-2 to TRBJ1-1; D is ambiguous. From germline, CDR1 is SGHAT and CDR2 FQNNGV. V was clipped by 5 bases and J by 3 bases, with 10 bases between them. The CDR3 is 13 amino acids.

In regard to this clonotype: A read error may account for a junction end that differs from germline. In nucleotides, the CDR3 is TGTGCCGGCTCACCTCAAACCGGGATATACCTCATGGAGCAGTACTTC. Encoded protein: CAGSPQTGIYLMEQYF. This chain connects TRBV18 to TRBJ2-7; D might be TRBD2 (5 bases). Germline V gene sequence: CDR1 KGHSH, CDR2 LQKENI. The CDR3 has 16 residues.

This clonotype was counted many times. The genes are TRBV18 and TRBJ2-7; tentatively, D is TRBD1 or TRBD2 (5 bases each). The CDR3 contains 13 residues. The germline V and J ends were trimmed by 6 bases and 1 base, with 10 bases remaining between them. Germline V gene lookup returns CDR1 KGHSH and CDR2 LQKENI. The CDR3 region is CASSWGSSYEQYF. The CDR3 DNA reads TGTGCCAGCTCCTGGGGGAGTTCCTACGAGCAGTACTTC.

The chain recombines TRBV20-1 with TRBJ2-3; 7 bases are shared with TRBD2. The CDR3 covers 15 residues. Germline V lookup: CDR1 DFQATT, CDR2 SNEGSKA (reference sequence). V shed 6 bases, J shed 5 bases, and the junction held 14 bases outside the gene matches. The DNA for the CDR3 is TGCAGTGCCATCGGGGGGTTGCGGCGCGGAGATACGCAGTATTTT. Its translation is CSAIGGLRRGDTQYF.

This clonotype came up many times. The chain uses TRBV7-6 and TRBJ2-5, with 7 bases aligning to TRBD1. The CDR3 covers 16 residues. From germline, CDR1 is SGHVS and CDR2 FNYEAQ. V dropped 0 bases and J dropped 2; count of bases not matched to a gene: 6. The CDR3 sequence: CASSLAPGGVQETQYF. The CDR3 DNA reads as TGTGCCAGCAGCTTAGCCCCAGGGGGAGTACAAGAGACCCAGTACTTC.

This clonotype was counted ten times or more. The V gene is TRBV5-1, the J gene TRBJ1-1; possibly TRBD1 for D (6 bases). The CDR3 is 14 residues long. The V gene's germline CDR1 is SGHRS and CDR2 YFSETQ. Deletions cut 5 bases from V and 1 base from J, with 12 bases between. The CDR3 bases are TGCGCCAGCAGAGCGTGGGGGCCGAACACTGAAGCTTTCTTT. Translation gives CASRAWGPNTEAFF.

The rearrangement links TRBV6-2 or TRBV6-3 to TRBJ2-7; a possible D gene is TRBD2 (6 bases). Trimming shortened V by 2 bases and J by 0 bases, and 11 bases separated the two germline ends. This CDR3 contains 15 residues. The germline CDR1 and CDR2 sequences are MNHEY and SVGEGT. CDR3 in DNA: TGTGCCAGCAGTTACCAGCCGGGACTCTCCTACGAGCAGTACTTC. It yields the protein CASSYQPGLSYEQYF.

This clonotype was observed at least ten times. V usage is TRBV7-3 and J usage is TRBJ2-2, with 10 bases aligning to TRBD2. Trimming removed 6 bases from V and 2 bases from J; junction bases left unmatched: 9. The CDR3 spans 17 residues. Per germline, CDR1 SGHTA and CDR2 FQGTGA. The CDR3 DNA sequence: TGTGCCAGCAGTCAGAGTCTAGCGGGAGTAAACACCGGGGAGCTGTTTTTT. Protein sequence: CASSQSLAGVNTGELFF.

This clonotype has only a few counts. The chain has TRBV28 and TRBJ1-2, with a tentative D call TRBD1 (6 bases). The CDR3 is made up of 15 amino acids. V lost 1 base and J lost 4, with 13 bases in between. Germline V CDR1 and CDR2: MDHEN, SYDVKM. CDR3 coding DNA: TGTGCCAGCAGTTTATCTCCGGGACACCCCTATGGCTACACCTTC. Translating it yields CASSLSPGHPYGYTF.

In this sample, this clonotype turned up a few times. The chain carries TRBV7-8 and TRBJ2-5; weak D call: TRBD2 (5 bases). The germline gives CDR1 SGHVS, CDR2 FQNEAQ. Trimming took off 5 bases at V and 5 bases at J, with 21 bases between the two ends. There are 16 residues in the CDR3. Here the CDR3 reads CASSHRGASRGETQYF. The CDR3 region has the DNA TGTGCCAGCAGCCACCGCGGCGCGTCTAGAGGGGAGACCCAGTACTTC.

In this sample, this clonotype turned up many times. The chain employs TRBV2 and TRBJ2-2; tentatively, D is TRBD1 or TRBD2 (5 bases each). The CDR3 totals 15 residues. The V end lost 3 bases, the J end lost 5 bases, and 13 bases lay between the germline ends. Germline-derived CDR1 and CDR2 are SNHLY and FYNNEI. The CDR3 DNA reads as TGTGCCAGCAGTGAGGGGGAGACGGGAACCGGGGAGCTGTTTTTT. This encodes CASSEGETGTGELFF.

There are a few counts of this clonotype. This chain joins TRBV5-6 and TRBJ1-2, with TRBD1 as a possible D gene (6 bases). This CDR3 comprises 15 residues. Germline values: CDR1 SGHDT, CDR2 YYEEEE. The V gene lost 4 bases and the J gene lost 4 bases, with 17 bases spanning the gap. CDR3 in amino acids: CASSKGQGRLYGYTF. CDR3 in DNA: TGTGCCAGCAGCAAGGGACAAGGGAGACTCTATGGCTACACCTTC.

V is TRBV5-1 and J is TRBJ2-2; TRBD1 matches at 7 bases. The junction had 8 bases not matched to a gene; V was cut back by 4 bases and J by 5 bases. The CDR3 has 15 amino acids. The germline gives CDR1 SGHRS, CDR2 YFSETQ. The CDR3 region has the DNA TGCGCCAGCAGCCACGCCCGACAGGGTACCGGGGAGCTGTTTTTT. It specifies CASSHARQGTGELFF.

The CDR3 DNA follows: TGTGCCAGCAGCTTAGAGTTAGCGGGGAATGAGCAGTTCTTC. Amino acids: CASSLELAGNEQFF. This chain links TRBV7-9 with TRBJ2-1, with 8 bases identical to TRBD2. Trimming cost V 1 base and J 7 bases; bases outside gene matches: 3. In germline, CDR1 is SEHNR, CDR2 FQNEAQ (reference sequence). This CDR3 has 14 amino acids.

This clonotype occurred many times. V gene TRBV18 combines with J gene TRBJ1-1; D possibly corresponds to TRBD1 (6 bases). Trimming cost V 3 bases and J 1 base, with 12 bases left between them. Germline values: CDR1 KGHSH, CDR2 LQKENI. This CDR3 has 15 amino acids. CDR3 amino acids: CASSPFPGANTEAFF. The CDR3 region has the DNA TGTGCCAGCTCACCCTTCCCAGGGGCGAACACTGAAGCTTTCTTT.

This clonotype was found a few times. This CDR3 is CAPRSRREGPSSYNEQFF. CDR3 sequence (DNA): TGTGCCCCCCGGTCGAGGCGGGAGGGCCCGAGCTCCTACAATGAGCAGTTCTTC. The V gene is TRBV6-2 or TRBV6-3, the J gene TRBJ2-1, with 9 bases that match TRBD2. V shed 11 bases and J 0 bases; nucleotides not matched to a gene: 17. The CDR3 has 18 amino acids. Germline-derived CDR1 and CDR2 are MNHEY and SVGEGT.

The rearrangement uses TRBV7-6 and TRBJ2-6; a weak D match, TRBD1 (6 bases). Trimming pared 5 bases from V and 2 bases from J, leaving 13 bases between. Germline CDR1 and CDR2: SGHVS and FNYEAQ. The CDR3 has 16 amino acids. Here the CDR3 DNA reads TGTGCCAGCAGCCAAAGTCCAGGGGCTGGGGCCAACGTCCTGACTTTC. This gives the protein CASSQSPGAGANVLTF. Supplemented by reference TRBV7-6 and TRBJ2-6, the full variable domain reads GAGVSQSPRYKVTKRGQDVALRCDPISGHVSLYWYRQALGQGPEFLTYFNYEAQQDKSGLPNDRFSAERPEGSISTLTIQRTEQRDSAMYRCASSQSPGAGANVLTFGAGSRLTVL.

The V call is TRBV6-4, the J call TRBJ1-4; TRBD1 is a possible D gene (5 bases). The germline CDR1 and CDR2 sequences are MRHNA and SNTAGT. V was clipped by 4 bases and J by 4 bases, with 28 bases between them. This CDR3 comprises 20 residues. This CDR3 is CASSVSRARRGGKFNEKLFF. The DNA of the CDR3 is TGTGCCAGCAGTGTTTCTAGAGCTAGACGGGGGGGGAAGTTTAATGAAAAACTGTTTTTT.

This chain uses TRBV20-1 with TRBJ1-3; TRBD1 matches 7 bases. Germline V lookup: CDR1 DFQATT, CDR2 SNEGSKA (reference sequence). CDR3 size: 17 residues. J was trimmed by 0 bases and V by 0 bases; bases with no gene match: 8. In nucleotides, the CDR3 is TGCAGTGCTAGAGATAGATGGGGACAGAACTCTGGAAACACCATATATTTT. It translates to CSARDRWGQNSGNTIYF.

The chain uses TRBV14 and TRBJ2-2; 9 bases fit TRBD1. Germline lookup yields CDR1 SGHDN and CDR2 FVKESK. CDR3 length equals 19 residues. V gave up 4 bases and J gave up 1 base; unmatched junction bases: 13. The CDR3 region is CASSPFFRGTGKNTGELFF. The CDR3 region has the DNA TGTGCCAGCAGCCCCTTCTTTAGGGGGACAGGGAAGAACACCGGGGAGCTGTTTTTT. The variable domain in full, with the rest retrieved from reference TRBV14 and TRBJ2-2, is EAGVTQFPSHSVIEKGQTVTLRCDPISGHDNLYWYRRVMGKEIKFLLHFVKESKQDESGMPNNRFLAERTGGTYSTLKVQPAELEDSGVYFCASSPFFRGTGKNTGELFFGEGSRLTVL.

Ten or more counts support this clonotype. The gene calls are TRBV2 and TRBJ1-5, with a weak D call TRBD1 (5 bases). This CDR3 has 14 residues. V was cut by 6 bases and J by 0 bases, with 9 bases left in between. Germline V lookup: CDR1 SNHLY, CDR2 FYNNEI. The CDR3 here is CASRTGISNQPQHF. The CDR3 bases are TGTGCCAGCAGAACAGGAATTAGCAATCAGCCCCAGCATTTT.